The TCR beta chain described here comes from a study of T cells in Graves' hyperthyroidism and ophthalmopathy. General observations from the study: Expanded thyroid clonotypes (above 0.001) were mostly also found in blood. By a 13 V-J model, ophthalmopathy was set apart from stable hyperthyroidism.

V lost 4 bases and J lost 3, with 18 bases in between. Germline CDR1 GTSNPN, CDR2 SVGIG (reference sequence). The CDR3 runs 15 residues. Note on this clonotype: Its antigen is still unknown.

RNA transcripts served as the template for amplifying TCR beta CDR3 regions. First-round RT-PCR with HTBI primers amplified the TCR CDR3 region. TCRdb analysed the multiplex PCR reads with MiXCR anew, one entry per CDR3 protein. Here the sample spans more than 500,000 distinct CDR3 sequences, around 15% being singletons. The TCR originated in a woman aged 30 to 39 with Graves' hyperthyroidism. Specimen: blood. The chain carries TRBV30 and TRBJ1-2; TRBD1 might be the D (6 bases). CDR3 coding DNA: TGTGCCTGGACCCCTACGGTCGGGGGCTACTATGGCTACACCTTC. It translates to CAWTPTVGGYYGYTF.